This TCR beta chain was sequenced for a study of blood T cell repertoires in COVID-19. CDR1 and CDR2 (germline): SQVTM, ANQGSEA. Trimming cost V 0 bases and J 6 bases, with 6 bases left between them. The CDR3 is 11 amino acids. Some clones are missing from TCRdb's copy, which holds only in-frame ones; the method was immunoSEQ multiplex PCR. The data contain 300,000 or so clones, 70% to 90% of them singletons. The receptor was derived from a man in his 70s with acute or convalescent COVID-19. The sample comprised peripheral blood. The rearrangement joins TRBV29-1 to TRBJ2-7, with D tentatively TRBD2 (6 bases). CDR3 DNA: TGCAGCGTTGAAGAGGGACTCGAGCAGTACTTC. It yields the protein CSVEEGLEQYF.